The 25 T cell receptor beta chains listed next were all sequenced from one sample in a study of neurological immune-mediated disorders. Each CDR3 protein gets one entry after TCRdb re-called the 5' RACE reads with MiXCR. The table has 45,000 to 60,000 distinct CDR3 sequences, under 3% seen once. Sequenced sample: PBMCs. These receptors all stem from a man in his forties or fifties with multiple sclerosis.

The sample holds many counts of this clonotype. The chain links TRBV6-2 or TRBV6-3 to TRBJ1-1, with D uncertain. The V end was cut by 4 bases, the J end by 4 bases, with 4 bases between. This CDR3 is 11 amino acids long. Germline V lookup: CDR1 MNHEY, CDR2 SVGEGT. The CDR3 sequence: CASSSITEAFF. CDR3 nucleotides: TGTGCCAGCAGTTCGATCACTGAAGCTTTCTTT.

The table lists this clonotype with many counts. The CDR3 loop reads CASSLDNKNTEAFF. In nucleotides, the CDR3 is TGCGCCAGCAGCTTGGACAACAAGAACACTGAAGCTTTCTTT. The chain carries TRBV5-1 and TRBJ1-1; no reliable D call. The CDR3 contains 14 residues. Germline assignment: CDR1 SGHRS and CDR2 YFSETQ. V was pared by 0 bases and J by 1 base, with 7 bases between.

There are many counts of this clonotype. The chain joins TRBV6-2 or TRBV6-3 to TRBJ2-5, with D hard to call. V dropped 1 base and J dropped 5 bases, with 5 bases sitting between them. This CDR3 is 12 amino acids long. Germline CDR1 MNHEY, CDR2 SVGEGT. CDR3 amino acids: CASSYFGETQYF. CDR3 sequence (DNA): TGTGCCAGCAGTTACTTTGGGGAGACCCAGTACTTC.

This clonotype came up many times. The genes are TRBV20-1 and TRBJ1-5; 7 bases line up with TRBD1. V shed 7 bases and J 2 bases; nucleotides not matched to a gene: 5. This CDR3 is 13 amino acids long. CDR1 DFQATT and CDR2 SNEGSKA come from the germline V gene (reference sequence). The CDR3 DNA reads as TGCAGTGTCACCCAGGGGGGCAATCAGCCCCAGCATTTT. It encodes CSVTQGGNQPQHF.

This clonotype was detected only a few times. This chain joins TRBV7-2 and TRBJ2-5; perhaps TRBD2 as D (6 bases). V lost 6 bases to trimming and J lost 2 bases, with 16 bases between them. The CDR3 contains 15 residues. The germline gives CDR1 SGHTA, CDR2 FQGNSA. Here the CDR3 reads CASREPTSLQETQYF. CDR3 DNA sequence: TGTGCCAGCAGAGAACCGACTAGTCTACAAGAGACCCAGTACTTC.

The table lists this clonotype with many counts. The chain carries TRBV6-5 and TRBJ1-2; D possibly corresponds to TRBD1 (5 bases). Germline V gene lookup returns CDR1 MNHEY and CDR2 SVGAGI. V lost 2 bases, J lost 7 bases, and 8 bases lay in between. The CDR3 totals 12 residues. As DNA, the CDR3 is TGTGCCAGCAGTTACGCCGGGGGTGGCTACACCTTC. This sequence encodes CASSYAGGGYTF.

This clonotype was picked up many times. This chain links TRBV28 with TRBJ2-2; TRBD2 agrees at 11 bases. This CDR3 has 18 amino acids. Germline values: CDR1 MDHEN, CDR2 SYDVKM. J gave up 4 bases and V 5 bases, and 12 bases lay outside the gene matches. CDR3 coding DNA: TGTGCCAGCAGTCCCGAATTTAGCGGGGGGGCTATCACCGGGGAGCTGTTTTTT. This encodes CASSPEFSGGAITGELFF.

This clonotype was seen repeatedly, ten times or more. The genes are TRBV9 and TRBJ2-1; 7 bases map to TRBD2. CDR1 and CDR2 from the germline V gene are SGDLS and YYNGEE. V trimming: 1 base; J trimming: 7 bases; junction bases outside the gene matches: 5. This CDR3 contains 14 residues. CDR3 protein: CASSVYGGGNEQFF. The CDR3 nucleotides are TGTGCCAGCAGCGTATATGGGGGGGGGAATGAGCAGTTCTTC.

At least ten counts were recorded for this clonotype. The CDR3 is CASSQDHSLLSYEQYF. The CDR3 DNA sequence: TGTGCCAGCAGCCAAGATCATAGCTTACTCTCCTACGAGCAGTACTTC. The V gene is TRBV4-2, the J gene TRBJ2-7, with D hard to call. V was clipped by 0 bases and J by 0 bases, with 12 bases between them. Germline V gives CDR1 LGHNA, CDR2 YNFKEQ. This CDR3 has 16 amino acids.

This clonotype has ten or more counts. The CDR3 DNA reads as TGCGCCAGCAGCCCGGCGGGGGGCGCGGGGCAGCCCCAGCATTTT. It codes for CASSPAGGAGQPQHF. J is TRBJ1-5 and V is TRBV5-1, with D perhaps matching TRBD1 (6 bases). In germline, CDR1 is SGHRS, CDR2 YFSETQ. The CDR3 consists of 15 residues. The ends were cut back, 4 bases at V and 7 bases at J, with 18 bases in the middle.

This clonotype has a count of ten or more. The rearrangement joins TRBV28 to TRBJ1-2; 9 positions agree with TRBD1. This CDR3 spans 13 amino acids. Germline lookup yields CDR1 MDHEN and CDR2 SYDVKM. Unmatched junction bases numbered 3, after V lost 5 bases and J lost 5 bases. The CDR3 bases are TGTGCCAGCAGTAGACAGGGGGGGTATGGCTACACCTTC. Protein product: CASSRQGGYGYTF.

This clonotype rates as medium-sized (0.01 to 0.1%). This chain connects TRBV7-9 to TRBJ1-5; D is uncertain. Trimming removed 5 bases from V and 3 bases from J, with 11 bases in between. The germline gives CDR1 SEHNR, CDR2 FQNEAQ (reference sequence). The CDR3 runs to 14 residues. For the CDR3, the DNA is TGTGCCAGCAGCCCCCGGAGCGACAATCAGCCCCAGCATTTT. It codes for CASSPRSDNQPQHF. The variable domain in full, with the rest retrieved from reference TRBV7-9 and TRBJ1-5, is DTGVSQNPRHKITKRGQNVTFRCDPISEHNRLYWYRQTLGQGPEFLTYFQNEAQLEKSRLLSDRFSAERPKGSFSTLEIQRTEQGDSAMYLCASSPRSDNQPQHFGDGTRLSIL.

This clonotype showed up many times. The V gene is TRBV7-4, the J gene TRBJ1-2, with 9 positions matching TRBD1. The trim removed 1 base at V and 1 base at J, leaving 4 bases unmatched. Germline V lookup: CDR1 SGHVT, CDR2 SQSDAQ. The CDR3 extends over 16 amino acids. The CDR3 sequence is CASSLGRDRVNYGYTF. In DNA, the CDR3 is TGTGCCAGCAGCTTAGGCCGGGACAGGGTTAACTATGGCTACACCTTC.

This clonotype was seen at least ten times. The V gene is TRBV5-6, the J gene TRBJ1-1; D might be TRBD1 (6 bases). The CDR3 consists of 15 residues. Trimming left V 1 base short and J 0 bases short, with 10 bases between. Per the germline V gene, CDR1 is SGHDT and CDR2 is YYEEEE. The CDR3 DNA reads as TGTGCCAGCAGCTTGAGGGGGGGTGTGAACACTGAAGCTTTCTTT. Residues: CASSLRGGVNTEAFF.

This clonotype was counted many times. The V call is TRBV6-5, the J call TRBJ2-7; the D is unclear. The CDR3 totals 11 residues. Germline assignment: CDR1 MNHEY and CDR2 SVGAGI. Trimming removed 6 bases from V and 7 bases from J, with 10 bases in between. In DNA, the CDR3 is TGTGCCAGCAGCTCCAATTGGGAGCAGTACTTC. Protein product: CASSSNWEQYF.

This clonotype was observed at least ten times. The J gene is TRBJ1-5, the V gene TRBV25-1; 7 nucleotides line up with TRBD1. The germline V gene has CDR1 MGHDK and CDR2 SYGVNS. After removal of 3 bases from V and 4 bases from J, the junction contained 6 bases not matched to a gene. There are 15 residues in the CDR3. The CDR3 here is CASSDGRTGNQPQHF. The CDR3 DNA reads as TGTGCCAGCAGTGACGGCAGGACAGGTAATCAGCCCCAGCATTTT.

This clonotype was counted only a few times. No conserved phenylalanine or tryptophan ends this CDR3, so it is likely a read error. The CDR3 region is CASRIAGGGMDTQYI. CDR3 coding DNA: TGTGCCAGCAGGATAGCGGGGGGGGGGATGGATACGCAGTATATT. The chain links TRBV6-5 to TRBJ2-3; TRBD2 matches at 11 bases. The CDR3 has 15 amino acids. Per the germline V gene, CDR1 is MNHEY and CDR2 is SVGAGI. V gave up 6 bases and J gave up 6 bases; unmatched junction bases: 8.

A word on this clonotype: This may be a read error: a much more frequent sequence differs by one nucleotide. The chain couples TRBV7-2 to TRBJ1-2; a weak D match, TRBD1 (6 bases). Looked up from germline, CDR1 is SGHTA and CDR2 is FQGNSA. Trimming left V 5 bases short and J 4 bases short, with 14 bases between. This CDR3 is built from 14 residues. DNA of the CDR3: TGTGCCAGCAGCCCGAGGGGGGACCTCTATGGCTACACCTTC. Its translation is CASSPRGDLYGYTF. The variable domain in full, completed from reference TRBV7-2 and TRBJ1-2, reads GAGVSQSPSNKVTEKGKDVELRCDPISGHTALYWYRQSLGQGLEFLIYFQGNSAPDKSGLPSDRFSAERTGGSVSTLTIQRTQQEDSAVYLCASSPRGDLYGYTFGSGTRLTVV.

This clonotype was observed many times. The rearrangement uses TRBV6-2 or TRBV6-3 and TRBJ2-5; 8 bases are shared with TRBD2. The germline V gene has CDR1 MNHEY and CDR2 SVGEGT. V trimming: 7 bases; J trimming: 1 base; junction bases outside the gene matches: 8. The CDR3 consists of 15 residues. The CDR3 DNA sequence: TGTGCCAGCACCCTAGGCGGGGGGCGCCAAGAGACCCAGTACTTC. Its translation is CASTLGGGRQETQYF.

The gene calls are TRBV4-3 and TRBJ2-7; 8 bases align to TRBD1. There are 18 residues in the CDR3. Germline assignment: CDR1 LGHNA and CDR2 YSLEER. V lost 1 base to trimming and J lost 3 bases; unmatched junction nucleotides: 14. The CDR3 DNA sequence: TGCGCCAGCAGCCAAGTACGGGCCCAGACTGACAGGGGCTACGAGCAGTACTTC. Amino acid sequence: CASSQVRAQTDRGYEQYF.

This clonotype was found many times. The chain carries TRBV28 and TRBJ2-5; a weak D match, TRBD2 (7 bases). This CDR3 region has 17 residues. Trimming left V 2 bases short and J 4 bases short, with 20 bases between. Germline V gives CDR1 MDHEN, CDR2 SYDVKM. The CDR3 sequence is CASSLGGTPGGRETQYF. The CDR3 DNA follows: TGTGCCAGCAGTTTAGGGGGGACACCCGGCGGGAGAGAGACCCAGTACTTC. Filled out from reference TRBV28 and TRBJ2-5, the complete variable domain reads DVKVTQSSRYLVKRTGEKVFLECVQDMDHENMFWYRQDPGLGLRLIYFSYDVKMKEKGDIPEGYSVSREKKERFSLILESASTNQTSMYLCASSLGGTPGGRETQYFGPGTRLLVL.

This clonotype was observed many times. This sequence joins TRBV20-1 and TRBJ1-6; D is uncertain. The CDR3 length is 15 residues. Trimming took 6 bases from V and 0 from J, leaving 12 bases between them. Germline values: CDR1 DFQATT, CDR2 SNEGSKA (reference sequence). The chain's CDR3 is CSAADTGSYNSPLHF. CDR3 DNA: TGCAGTGCCGCCGACACGGGCTCCTATAATTCACCCCTCCACTTT.

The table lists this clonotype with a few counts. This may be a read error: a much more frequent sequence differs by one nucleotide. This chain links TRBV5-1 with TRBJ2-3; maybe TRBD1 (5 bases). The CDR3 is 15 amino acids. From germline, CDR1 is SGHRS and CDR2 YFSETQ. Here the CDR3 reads CASSLRGTRQDTKYF. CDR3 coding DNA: TGCGCCAGCAGCTTGAGGGGTACAAGGCAGGATACGAAGTATTTT.

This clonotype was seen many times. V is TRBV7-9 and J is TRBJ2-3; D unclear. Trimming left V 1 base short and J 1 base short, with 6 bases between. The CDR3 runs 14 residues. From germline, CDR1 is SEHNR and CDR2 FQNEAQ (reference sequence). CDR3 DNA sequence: TGTGCCAGCAGCTTAGAAGGAGGCACAGATACGCAGTATTTT. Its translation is CASSLEGGTDTQYF.

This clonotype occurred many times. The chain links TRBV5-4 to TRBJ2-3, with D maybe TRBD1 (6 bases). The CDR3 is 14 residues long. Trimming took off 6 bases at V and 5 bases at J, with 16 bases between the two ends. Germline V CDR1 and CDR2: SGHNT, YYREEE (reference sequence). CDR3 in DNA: TGTGCCAGCACCCCAGGGGCTGACGGAGATACGCAGTATTTT. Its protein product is CASTPGADGDTQYF.